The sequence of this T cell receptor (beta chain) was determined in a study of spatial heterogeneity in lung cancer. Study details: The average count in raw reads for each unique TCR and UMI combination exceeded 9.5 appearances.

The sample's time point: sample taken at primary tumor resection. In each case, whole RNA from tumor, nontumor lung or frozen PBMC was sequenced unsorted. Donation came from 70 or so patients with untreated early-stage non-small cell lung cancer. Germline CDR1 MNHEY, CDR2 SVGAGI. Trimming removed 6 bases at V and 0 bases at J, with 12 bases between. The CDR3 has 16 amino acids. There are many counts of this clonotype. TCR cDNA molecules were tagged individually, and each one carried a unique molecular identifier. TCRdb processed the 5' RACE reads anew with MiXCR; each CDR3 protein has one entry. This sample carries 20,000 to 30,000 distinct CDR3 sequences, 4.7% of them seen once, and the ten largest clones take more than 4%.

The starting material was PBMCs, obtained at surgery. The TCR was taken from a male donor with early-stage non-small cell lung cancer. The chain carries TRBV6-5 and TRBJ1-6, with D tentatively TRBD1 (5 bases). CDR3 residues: CASSPGWSSYNSPLHF. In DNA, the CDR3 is TGTGCCAGCAGCCCAGGGTGGAGCTCCTATAATTCACCCCTCCACTTT.